A selection of T cell receptor beta chains follows, all from one sample in a study of CD8+CD57+ T cells in acquired aplastic anemia. One entry per CDR3 protein, called by TCRdb with MiXCR from the reads. The sample lists around 170,000 distinct CDR3 sequences, just under 65% seen once, with over 40% in the top ten. Sequencing used sorted CD4+, CD8+, or CD8+CD57+ T cells (not recorded which) from PBMCs. The receptors here all came from a human donor in good health. Each CDR3 is given with its conserved first and last residue. The D gene is left open where the match is weak. Clone size is shown for a subset of rows, as once, few, many or a class of expanded clone.

CDR3 | DNA | D | J | size | V
CASSQDGGSYNEQFF | TGTGCCAGCTCACAGGACGGGGGATCCTACAATGAGCAGTTCTTC | . | TRBJ2-1 | few | TRBV18
CATSDLGGQETQYF | TGTGCCACCAGTGATTTGGGAGGCCAAGAGACCCAGTACTTC | . | TRBJ2-5 | . | TRBV24-1
CSAPTGSTDTQYF | TGCAGTGCCCCGACAGGTAGCACAGATACGCAGTATTTT | . | TRBJ2-3 | few | TRBV20-1
CGARDTAKETQYF | TGCGGTGCTAGAGACACAGCCAAAGAGACCCAGTACTTC | . | TRBJ2-5 | . | TRBV20-1
CASSSTVGLAGGTDTQYF | TGCGCCAGCAGCTCTACCGTAGGACTAGCGGGAGGCACAGATACGCAGTATTTT | TRBD2 | TRBJ2-3 | . | TRBV5-1
CASSRAGGTPPFYGYTF | TGTGCCAGCAGTCGGGCTGGAGGGACGCCACCCTTTTATGGCTACACCTTC | . | TRBJ1-2 | once | TRBV7-9
CSARETGTYEQYF | TGCAGTGCTAGAGAAACGGGGACCTACGAGCAGTACTTC | . | TRBJ2-7 | . | TRBV20-1
CASSYSPDSRSSYEQYF | TGTGCCAGCAGTTACTCCCCCGACTCTCGAAGCTCCTACGAGCAGTACTTC | . | TRBJ2-7 | many | TRBV6-1
CSAPALAGFEQYF | TGCAGTGCTCCCGCGCTAGCGGGGTTCGAGCAGTACTTC | TRBD2 | TRBJ2-7 | . | TRBV20-1
CASRMLGGAIAETQYF | TGTGCCAGCAGGATGTTAGGCGGCGCCATCGCAGAGACCCAGTACTTC | . | TRBJ2-5 | . | TRBV7-8
CASSLSRDREYEQYF | TGTGCCAGCAGCTTATCCCGAGACAGGGAGTACGAGCAGTACTTC | TRBD1 | TRBJ2-7 | . | TRBV7-6
CASSQGTGGDEQFF | TGTGCCAGCAGCCAAGGGACAGGGGGCGATGAGCAGTTCTTC | TRBD1 | TRBJ2-1 | . | TRBV14
CASSISPTGSYSYEQYF | TGTGCCAGTAGTATCTCGCCCACGGGCAGCTATTCCTACGAGCAGTACTTC | . | TRBJ2-7 | . | TRBV19
CASSFGTPSYNEQFF | TGTGCCAGTAGCTTCGGGACTCCCTCCTACAATGAGCAGTTCTTC | . | TRBJ2-1 | once | TRBV19
CSARRDTYNEQFF | TGCAGTGCTAGGAGGGACACCTACAATGAGCAGTTCTTC | . | TRBJ2-1 | . | TRBV20-1
CATSGEGVIEKLFF | TGTGCCACCAGCGGGGAAGGGGTTATTGAAAAACTGTTTTTT | . | TRBJ1-4 | many | TRBV15
CASSETGQGAITGELFF | TGTGCCAGCAGCGAGACAGGACAGGGGGCGATCACCGGGGAGCTGTTCTTT | TRBD1 | TRBJ2-2 | . | TRBV9
CASSGGTGDSDEQYF | TGTGCCAGCAGCGGAGGGACAGGGGATTCGGACGAGCAGTACTTC | TRBD1 | TRBJ2-7 | . | TRBV9
CASTIRGESYGYTF | TGTGCCAGCACCATTAGGGGGGAGAGCTATGGCTACACCTTC | . | TRBJ1-2 | . | TRBV2
CATSVGARDGGFLGNQPQHF | TGTGCCACCAGTGTCGGAGCCCGGGACGGGGGGTTTCTAGGCAATCAGCCCCAGCATTTT | . | TRBJ1-5 | . | TRBV24-1
CATSAGQGPADTQYF | TGTGCCACCAGTGCTGGACAGGGCCCCGCAGATACGCAGTATTTT | TRBD1 | TRBJ2-3 | . | TRBV24-1
CASSIGTGMGKLFF | TGTGCCAGTAGTATCGGGACAGGGATGGGAAAACTGTTTTTT | TRBD1 | TRBJ1-4 | . | TRBV19
CAGSGEYSYEQYF | TGTGCCGGGTCAGGCGAATACTCCTACGAGCAGTACTTC | . | TRBJ2-7 | many | TRBV2
CASSEVLGQGIDTIYF | TGTGCCAGCAGTGAAGTCTTAGGACAGGGGATCGACACCATATATTTT | TRBD1 | TRBJ1-3 | few | TRBV6-1
CASSPGRGGTGELFF | TGTGCCAGCAGCCCCGGCAGGGGAGGAACCGGGGAGCTGTTTTTT | . | TRBJ2-2 | few | TRBV14
CASSRTGAHNSPLHF | TGTGCCAGCAGCCGGACAGGAGCCCATAATTCACCCCTCCACTTT | TRBD1 | TRBJ1-6 | few | TRBV12-3/TRBV12-4
CASSLSLAGGKNTDTQYF | TGTGCCAGCAGCTTGTCGCTAGCGGGAGGGAAGAACACAGATACGCAGTATTTT | TRBD2 | TRBJ2-3 | once | TRBV7-6
CAWRANMGYTDTQYF | TGTGCCTGGAGAGCCAATATGGGTTACACAGATACGCAGTATTTT | . | TRBJ2-3 | . | TRBV30
CSAISGASHEQFF | TGCAGTGCTATTTCGGGGGCCAGCCATGAGCAGTTCTTC | . | TRBJ2-1 | few | TRBV20-1
CSAARQGRSYEQYF | TGCAGTGCGGCCAGACAGGGGAGATCCTACGAGCAGTACTTC | TRBD1 | TRBJ2-7 | few | TRBV20-1
CAISGSGTGSYEQYF | TGTGCCATCAGTGGATCCGGGACAGGCTCCTACGAGCAGTACTTC | TRBD1 | TRBJ2-7 | few | TRBV10-3
CASSIGVLNTEAFF | TGTGCCAGTAGTATCGGGGTTCTGAACACTGAAGCTTTCTTT | . | TRBJ1-1 | many | TRBV19
CASSTAGTGGNEQFF | TGTGCCAGTAGTACGGCCGGGACAGGGGGCAATGAGCAGTTCTTC | TRBD1 | TRBJ2-1 | . | TRBV19
CASSFVAGGYEQYF | TGCGCCAGCAGCTTTGTAGCGGGGGGTTACGAGCAGTACTTC | TRBD2 | TRBJ2-7 | . | TRBV5-1
CASSLETDTQYF | TGTGCCAGCAGCTTAGAGACAGATACGCAGTATTTT | . | TRBJ2-3 | few | TRBV7-9
CASSEAVSYNEQFF | TGCGCCAGCAGTGAGGCCGTTTCCTACAATGAGCAGTTCTTC | . | TRBJ2-1 | . | TRBV10-2
CATLAGEYNEQFF | TGTGCCACCCTAGCGGGAGAATACAATGAGCAGTTCTTC | TRBD2 | TRBJ2-1 | many | TRBV10-3
CSAAQTASGPGNTIYF | TGCAGTGCTGCCCAAACAGCCTCAGGGCCTGGAAACACCATATATTTT | . | TRBJ1-3 | . | TRBV20-1
CASSGESSNYGYTF | TGTGCCAGCAGTGGTGAGAGCTCTAACTATGGCTACACCTTC | . | TRBJ1-2 | . | TRBV2
CASSELGGEANTEAFF | TGTGCCAGCAGTGAATTGGGGGGCGAGGCGAACACTGAAGCTTTCTTT | . | TRBJ1-1 | . | TRBV25-1
CASSVGGAGEKLFF | TGTGCCAGCAGCGTAGGTGGCGCGGGTGAAAAACTGTTTTTT | . | TRBJ1-4 | many | TRBV9
CASSLEGLAGGDTIYF | TGTGCCAGCAGCTTAGAAGGACTAGCGGGAGGGGACACCATATATTTT | . | TRBJ1-3 | once | TRBV7-2
CSAGLSGVGGYTF | TGCAGTGCTGGCCTTTCAGGGGTGGGGGGCTACACCTTC | . | TRBJ1-2 | . | TRBV20-1
CASSPTHF | TGTGCCAGCTCACCTACCCACTTC | . | TRBJ2-7 | many | TRBV18
CASSYATGADTQYF | TGTGCCAGCAGTTACGCGACAGGGGCAGATACGCAGTATTTT | TRBD1 | TRBJ2-3 | many | TRBV6-2/TRBV6-3
CATSDPSEGAGELFF | TGTGCCACCAGTGACCCTTCAGAGGGTGCCGGGGAGCTGTTTTTT | . | TRBJ2-2 | . | TRBV24-1
CASSEGRDRGQQYF | TGTGCCAGCAGTGAGGGGAGGGACAGGGGGCAGCAGTACTTC | TRBD1 | TRBJ2-7 | many | TRBV2
CASSRWTGNGANVLTF | TGTGCCAGCAGCCGCTGGACAGGGAACGGGGCCAACGTCCTGACTTTC | TRBD1 | TRBJ2-6 | . | TRBV5-5
CAWSGTHHPGEKLFF | TGTGCCTGGAGTGGGACTCACCACCCAGGAGAAAAACTGTTTTTT | . | TRBJ1-4 | few | TRBV30
CSATLLGASNQPQHF | TGCAGTGCCACGCTTTTGGGGGCGAGTAATCAGCCCCAGCATTTT | . | TRBJ1-5 | few | TRBV20-1
CSVTRGGSGTEAFF | TGCAGCGTTACGAGGGGGGGGAGCGGCACTGAAGCTTTCTTT | . | TRBJ1-1 | . | TRBV29-1
CASSLDSGAQETQYF | TGTGCCAGCAGCTTAGATTCAGGGGCCCAAGAGACCCAGTACTTC | . | TRBJ2-5 | . | TRBV2
CASSQGAPNTEAFF | TGCGCCAGCAGCCAGGGGGCGCCGAACACTGAAGCTTTCTTT | . | TRBJ1-1 | many | TRBV4-1
CATSSDAQDNEKLFF | TGTGCCACCAGCAGTGATGCACAGGATAATGAAAAACTGTTTTTT | . | TRBJ1-4 | few | TRBV15
CASSLALVQGDSYEQYF | TGTGCCAGCAGCTTAGCGCTAGTTCAGGGCGATTCCTACGAGCAGTACTTC | . | TRBJ2-7 | . | TRBV7-3
CATSDYGNTEAFF | TGTGCCACCAGTGATTATGGGAACACTGAAGCTTTCTTT | . | TRBJ1-1 | many | TRBV24-1
CAISESPEGALSSNQPQHF | TGTGCCATCAGTGAGTCACCGGAGGGGGCTTTATCGAGCAATCAGCCACAGCATTTT | TRBD1 | TRBJ1-5 | . | TRBV10-3
CAISEPTLSTDTQYF | TGTGCCATCAGTGAGCCAACTCTCAGCACAGATACGCAGTATTTT | . | TRBJ2-3 | few | TRBV10-3
CASSLYFRGVDNEQFF | TGTGCCAGCAGCTTATACTTCCGGGGGGTGGACAATGAGCAGTTCTTC | TRBD2 | TRBJ2-1 | many | TRBV11-2